The rows below give T cell receptor beta chains drawn from one sample of a study of shared clonotypes between healthy human individuals. Here immunoSEQ multiplex PCR was the method, and the copy in TCRdb shows in-frame clones only, minus some. The table includes more than 2 million clones, approximately 96% detected once. The sequenced material came from naive CD4+ T cells sorted from blood. Receptors originate from a man aged 18 to 30 in good health. Both conserved end residues are part of each CDR3. D genes are given only for firm matches. Where a row states a size, it is once, few, many or the class of an expanded clone; other rows omit it.

d_call,j_call,v_call,clone_size,cdr3_nt,cdr3_aa
NA,TRBJ1-5,TRBV6-1,NA,TGTGCCAGCAGTGGACCCGGGACGACGAATCAGCCCCAGCATTTT,CASSGPGTTNQPQHF
NA,TRBJ1-5,TRBV15,NA,TGTGCCACCAGCATCAGTTCCCCCGGGGGGTCCAGGACATATAGCAATCAGCCCCAGCATTTT,CATSISSPGGSRTYSNQPQHF
TRBD1,TRBJ1-2,TRBV7-3,NA,TGTGCCAGCAGCTTATCAGGGGGCGGCCCCTACACCTTC,CASSLSGGGPYTF
NA,TRBJ1-6,TRBV5-6,NA,TGTGCCAGCAGTGAAACGGGCGGTTCACCCCTCCACTTT,CASSETGGSPLHF
NA,TRBJ1-5,TRBV18,NA,TGTGCCAGCTCACCAGTCGGCCTGGGACACAGCAATCAGCCCCAGCATTTT,CASSPVGLGHSNQPQHF
TRBD2,TRBJ2-1,TRBV9,NA,TGTGCCAGCAGCGTAGCGGGCGCGGGAGGGCCTAGGAATGAGCAGTTCTTC,CASSVAGAGGPRNEQFF
TRBD2,TRBJ2-1,TRBV2,NA,TGTGCCAGCAGTCCAACTAGCGGGAGCTACAATGAGCAGTTCTTC,CASSPTSGSYNEQFF
TRBD1,TRBJ2-7,TRBV5-8,NA,TGTGCCAGCAGCGGAGGGACAGGGGCGCAGTACTTC,CASSGGTGAQYF
NA,TRBJ1-3,TRBV4-1,once,TGCGCCAGCCGCCAGCCTGGCGGTTCTTCGGGAAACACCATATATTTT,CASRQPGGSSGNTIYF
TRBD2,TRBJ2-7,TRBV10-2,NA,TGCGCCAGCAGAGACCGGGACAGAAGGACTAGCGGGAGTTTAGCCTCGACCTACGAGCAGTACTTC,CASRDRDRRTSGSLASTYEQYF
TRBD2,TRBJ2-7,TRBV30,NA,TGTGCCTGGAGGGGCGGGAGAGGCGAGCAGTACTTC,CAWRGGRGEQYF
NA,TRBJ1-4,TRBV27,NA,TGTGCCAGCAGTCCCGAGGTCCTTCCCCAAAAACTGTTTTTT,CASSPEVLPQKLFF
TRBD1,TRBJ1-1,TRBV5-1,NA,TGCGCCAGCAGCCTGCAGGGGGACACTGAAGCTTTCTTT,CASSLQGDTEAFF
TRBD1,TRBJ2-7,TRBV6-5,NA,TGTGCCAGTAAACCGGGACAGGGCCCCTACGAGCAGTACTTC,CASKPGQGPYEQYF
TRBD1,TRBJ2-5,TRBV5-1,NA,TGCGCCAGCAGCCCCGGACAGGCAGAAGAGACCCAGTACTTC,CASSPGQAEETQYF
TRBD1,TRBJ2-2,TRBV6-5,NA,TGTGCCAGCAGTTACGCGGACAGGGGAACCGGGGAGCTGTTTTTT,CASSYADRGTGELFF
NA,TRBJ1-5,TRBV18,NA,TGTGCCAGCTCACGGAGGGACGGAGATCAGCCCCAGCATTTT,CASSRRDGDQPQHF